These 4 T cell receptor beta chains were sequenced from one sample in a study of cytomegalovirus exposure and HLA in healthy donors. The PCR used 60 Vbeta and 13 Jbeta primers. Clones were read by immunoSEQ multiplex PCR, and TCRdb kept only the in-frame ones, dropping some. The data contain under 200,000 clones, more than 70% of them singletons. Sequencing used PBMCs. Receptor source: a man aged 60 to 75 in good health and CMV-seronegative.

This clone was picked up a small number of times. This chain connects TRBV28 to TRBJ1-6; maybe TRBD1 (5 bases). This CDR3 is built from 16 residues. Trimming stripped 6 bases from V and 0 bases from J, with 12 bases between. Germline CDR1 is MDHEN and CDR2 is SYDVKM. The CDR3 reads CASRIRASSYNSPLHF. The CDR3 region has the DNA TGTGCCAGCAGGATCAGGGCCAGCTCCTATAATTCACCCCTCCACTTT. Combining the CDR3 with reference TRBV28 and TRBJ1-6 gives the whole variable domain DVKVTQSSRYLVKRTGEKVFLECVQDMDHENMFWYRQDPGLGLRLIYFSYDVKMKEKGDIPEGYSVSREKKERFSLILESASTNQTSMYLCASRIRASSYNSPLHFGNGTRLTVT.

The chain combines TRBV5-1 with TRBJ2-7, with a tentative D call TRBD1 (6 bases). This CDR3 has 12 residues. Trimming left V 3 bases short and J 7 bases short, with 11 bases between. CDR1 is SGHRS, CDR2 YFSETQ, per germline. The CDR3 sequence: CASSWQGREQYF. The CDR3 DNA reads TGCGCCAGCAGCTGGCAGGGGCGGGAGCAGTACTTC. The whole variable domain, remainder taken from reference TRBV5-1 and TRBJ2-7, is KAGVTQTPRYLIKTRGQQVTLSCSPISGHRSVSWYQQTPGQGLQFLFEYFSETQRNKGNFPGRFSGRQFSNSRSEMNVSTLELGDSALYLCASSWQGREQYFGPGTRLTVT.

The V call is TRBV27, the J call TRBJ2-5; unclear D gene. Germline V gene sequence: CDR1 MNHEY, CDR2 SMNVEV (reference sequence). The CDR3 is 13 residues long. Between the trimmed V and J ends, which lost 10 bases and 0 bases, there was a span of 12 bases. CDR3 coding DNA: TGTGCCACCAGGAGTCCGGACCAAGAGACCCAGTACTTC. Protein sequence: CATRSPDQETQYF.

This clone has only a few counts. The CDR3 DNA follows: TGTGCCAGCTCACCCATAGACACTTCGGGGTTTGAGCAGTACTTC. Protein sequence: CASSPIDTSGFEQYF. The chain joins TRBV18 to TRBJ2-5; possible D gene TRBD2, 5 bases. This CDR3 has 15 amino acids. Trimming pared 3 bases from V and 11 bases from J, leaving 22 bases between. Per the germline V gene, CDR1 is KGHSH and CDR2 is LQKENI.